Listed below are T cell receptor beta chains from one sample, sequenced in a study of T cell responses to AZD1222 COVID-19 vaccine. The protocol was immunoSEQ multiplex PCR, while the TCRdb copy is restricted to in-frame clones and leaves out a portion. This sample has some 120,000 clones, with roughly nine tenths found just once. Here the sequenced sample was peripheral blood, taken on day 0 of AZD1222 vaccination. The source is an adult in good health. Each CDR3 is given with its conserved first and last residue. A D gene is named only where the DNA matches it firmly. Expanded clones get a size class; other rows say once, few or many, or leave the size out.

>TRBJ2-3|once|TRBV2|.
CASSLEFGDTQYF
TGTGCCAGCAGTCTGGAGTTTGGAGATACGCAGTATTTT
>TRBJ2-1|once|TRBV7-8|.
CASSSRGAYNEQFF
TGTGCCAGCAGCTCTAGGGGGGCCTACAATGAGCAGTTCTTC
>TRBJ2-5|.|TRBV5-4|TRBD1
CASSAMTGDETQYF
TGTGCCAGCAGCGCGATGACAGGGGATGAGACCCAGTACTTC
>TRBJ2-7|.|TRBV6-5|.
CASSQTGRTEQYF
TGTGCCAGCAGCCAGACAGGCCGTACGGAGCAGTACTTC
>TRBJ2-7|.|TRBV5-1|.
CASAYIQPTLEQYF
TGCGCCAGCGCTTACATCCAGCCAACACTCGAGCAGTACTTC
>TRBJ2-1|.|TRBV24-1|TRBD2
CATSGPGTKNEQFF
TGTGCCACCAGCGGTCCCGGGACTAAGAATGAGCAGTTCTTC
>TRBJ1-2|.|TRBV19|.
CASWQGYGYTF
TGTGCCAGCTGGCAGGGGTATGGCTACACCTTC
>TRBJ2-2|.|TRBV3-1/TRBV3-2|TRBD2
CASSPTFQRGLTGELFF
TGTGCCAGCAGCCCCACGTTCCAGCGGGGGTTGACCGGGGAGCTGTTTTTT
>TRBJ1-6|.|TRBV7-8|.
CASSLSSYSPLHF
TGTGCCAGCAGCTTAAGCTCTTATTCACCCCTCCACTTT
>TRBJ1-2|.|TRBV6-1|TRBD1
CASSEAPTGNYGYTF
TGTGCCAGCAGTGAAGCCCCGACAGGGAACTATGGCTACACCTTC
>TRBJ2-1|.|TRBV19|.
CASSGGPVQFF
TGTGCCAGTAGTGGGGGCCCTGTGCAGTTCTTC
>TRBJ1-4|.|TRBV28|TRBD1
CASSPGTGWAEKLFF
TGTGCCAGCAGTCCAGGGACAGGTTGGGCTGAAAAACTGTTTTTT
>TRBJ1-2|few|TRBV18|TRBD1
CASSPAGTGNYGYTF
TGTGCCAGCTCACCGGCCGGGACAGGGAACTATGGCTACACCTTC
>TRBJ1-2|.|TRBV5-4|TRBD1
CASSVTGGAGYTF
TGTGCCAGCAGCGTTACAGGGGGCGCGGGCTACACCTTC
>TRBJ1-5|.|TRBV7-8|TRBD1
CASSFGDRVPNQPQHF
TGTGCCAGCAGCTTTGGGGACAGGGTCCCAAATCAGCCCCAGCATTTT
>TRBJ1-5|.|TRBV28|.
CASSLGQANQPQHF
TGTGCCAGCAGTTTAGGACAAGCAAATCAGCCCCAGCATTTT
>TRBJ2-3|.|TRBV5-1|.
CASCLGRITDTQYF
TGCGCCAGCTGCCTGGGGAGGATCACAGATACGCAGTATTTT
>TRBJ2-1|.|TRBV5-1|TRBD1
CASSWGTGQGRSYNEQFF
TGCGCCAGCAGCTGGGGTACGGGACAGGGCAGGTCCTACAATGAGCAGTTCTTC
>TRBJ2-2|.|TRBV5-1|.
CASSQTSADTGELFF
TGCGCCAGCAGCCAAACAAGCGCGGACACCGGGGAGCTGTTTTTT
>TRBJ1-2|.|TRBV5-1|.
CASSRTGTDGGYTF
TGCGCCAGCAGCCGTACCGGGACTGACGGAGGCTACACCTTC
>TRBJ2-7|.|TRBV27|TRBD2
CASRGLAGGYEQYF
TGTGCCAGCAGGGGGCTAGCGGGAGGGTACGAGCAGTACTTC
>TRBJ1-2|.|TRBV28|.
CASSSNDRPSSYGYTF
TGTGCCAGCAGCTCCAACGACAGGCCTTCGTCCTATGGCTACACCTTC
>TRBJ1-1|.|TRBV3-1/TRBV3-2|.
CASSSYSGRTEAFF
TGTGCCAGCAGCTCCTACAGCGGACGAACTGAAGCTTTCTTT
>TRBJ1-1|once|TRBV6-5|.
CASSYSSQAFF
TGTGCCAGCAGTTACTCCAGTCAAGCTTTCTTT
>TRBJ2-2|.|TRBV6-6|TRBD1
CASSYTGQGVGELFF
TGTGCCAGCAGTTACACGGGACAGGGAGTTGGGGAGCTGTTTTTT
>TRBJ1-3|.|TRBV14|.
CASSPSGRVPGNTIYF
TGTGCCAGCAGCCCCTCGGGAAGGGTCCCTGGAAACACCATATATTTT
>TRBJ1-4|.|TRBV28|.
CASSLAGVGTNEKLFF
TGTGCCAGCAGTTTAGCGGGGGTCGGGACTAATGAAAAACTGTTTTTT
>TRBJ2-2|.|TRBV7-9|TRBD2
CASRETSGANTGELFF
TGTGCCAGCAGGGAAACTAGCGGGGCAAACACCGGGGAGCTGTTTTTT
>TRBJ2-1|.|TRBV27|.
CASRLDHYNEQFF
TGTGCCAGCAGGCTGGACCACTACAATGAGCAGTTCTTC
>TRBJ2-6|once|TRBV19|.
CASSILGEDGANVLTF
TGTGCCAGTAGTATCTTAGGCGAGGATGGGGCCAACGTCCTGACTTTC
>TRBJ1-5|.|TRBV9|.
CASSVGQGGNQPQHF
TGTGCCAGCAGCGTAGGGCAGGGCGGCAATCAGCCCCAGCATTTT
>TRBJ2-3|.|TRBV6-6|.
CASSLTPPGQYF
TGTGCCAGCAGCTTAACCCCCCCCGGGCAGTATTTT
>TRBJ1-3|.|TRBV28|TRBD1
CASSLSQGPSSGNTIYF
TGTGCCAGCAGTTTATCACAGGGGCCCTCCTCTGGAAACACCATATATTTT
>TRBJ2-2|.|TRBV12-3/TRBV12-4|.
CASSLPGELFF
TGTGCCAGCAGTCTCCCCGGGGAGCTGTTTTTT
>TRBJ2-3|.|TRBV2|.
CASSYLEFTDTQYF
TGTGCCAGCAGTTACTTAGAGTTCACAGATACGCAGTATTTT
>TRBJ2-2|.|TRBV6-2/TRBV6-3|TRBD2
CASSPQRGRNTGELFF
TGTGCCAGCAGTCCCCAGCGGGGGCGGAACACCGGGGAGCTGTTTTTT
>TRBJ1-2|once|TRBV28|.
CASVSTDVNSYTF
TGTGCCAGCGTTTCGACCGATGTCAACAGCTACACCTTC
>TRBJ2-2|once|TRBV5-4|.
CASSPPGVGDTGELFF
TGTGCCAGCAGCCCCCCCGGGGTAGGGGACACCGGGGAGCTGTTTTTT